Reported below is one TCR beta chain. Assay: immunoSEQ multiplex PCR; the TCRdb copy retains only in-frame clones and omits some. The sample lists about 100,000 clones; nearly 97% were seen once. After removal of 8 bases from V and 4 bases from J, the junction contained 10 bases not matched to a gene. CDR1 is LNHDA, CDR2 SQIVND, per germline (reference sequence). The CDR3 sequence is 15 residues long. The data are from a study of technical replicates of blood from several donors. The sample consisted of T cells isolated from PBMCs. The chain combines TRBV19 with TRBJ2-7, with 11 bases that match TRBD2. The TCR sequence derives from a human donor in good health. The CDR3 is CASAVAGGPDYEQYF. The CDR3 coding sequence is TGTGCCAGTGCGGTAGCGGGAGGGCCTGATTACGAGCAGTACTTC.